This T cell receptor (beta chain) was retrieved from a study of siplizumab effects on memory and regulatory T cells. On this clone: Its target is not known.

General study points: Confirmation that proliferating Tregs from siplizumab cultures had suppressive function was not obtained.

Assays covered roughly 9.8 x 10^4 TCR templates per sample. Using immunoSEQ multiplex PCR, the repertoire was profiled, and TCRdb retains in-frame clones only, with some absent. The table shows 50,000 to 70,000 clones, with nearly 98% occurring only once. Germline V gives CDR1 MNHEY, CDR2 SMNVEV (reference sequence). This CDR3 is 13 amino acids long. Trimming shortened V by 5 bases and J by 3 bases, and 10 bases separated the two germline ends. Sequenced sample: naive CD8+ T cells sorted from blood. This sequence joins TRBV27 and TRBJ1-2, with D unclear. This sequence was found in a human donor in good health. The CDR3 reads CASSPGQDYGYTF. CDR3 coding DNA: TGTGCCAGCAGTCCCGGGCAGGACTATGGCTACACCTTC.